This T cell receptor beta chain stems from a study of T cell repertoires in cytomegalovirus infection. Germline V gene sequence: CDR1 DFQATT, CDR2 SNEGSKA (reference sequence). Trimming stripped 6 bases from V and 3 bases from J, with 17 bases between. This CDR3 is 14 amino acids long. In TCRdb, the reads were re-called with MiXCR into one record per CDR3 protein. This table holds about 83,000 distinct CDR3 sequences, about half found once. To note about this clonotype: The antigen is not known.

The sequence was collected from a human donor in good health (CMV status not recorded). Some clones in this sample may be carry-over from other donors' samples. Sequenced material: CD8+ T cells from cultured PBMCs, taken from culture after CMV antigen stimulation. The rearrangement links TRBV20-1 to TRBJ1-1; D possibly corresponds to TRBD1 (5 bases). Here the CDR3 DNA reads TGCAGTGCCCGGGCGGGGGGTGGCTACACTGAAGCTTTCTTT. Its protein is CSARAGGGYTEAFF.